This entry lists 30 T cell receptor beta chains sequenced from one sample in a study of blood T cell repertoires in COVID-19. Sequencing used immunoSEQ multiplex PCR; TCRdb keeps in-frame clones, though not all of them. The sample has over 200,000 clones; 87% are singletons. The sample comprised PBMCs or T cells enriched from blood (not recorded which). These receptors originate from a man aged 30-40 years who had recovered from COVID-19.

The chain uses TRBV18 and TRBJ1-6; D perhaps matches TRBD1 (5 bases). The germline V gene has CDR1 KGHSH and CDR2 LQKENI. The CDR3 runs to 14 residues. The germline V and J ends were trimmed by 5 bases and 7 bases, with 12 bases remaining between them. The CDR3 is CASSEAGRNSPLHF. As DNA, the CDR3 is TGTGCCAGCTCAGAGGCAGGGCGAAATTCACCCCTCCACTTT.

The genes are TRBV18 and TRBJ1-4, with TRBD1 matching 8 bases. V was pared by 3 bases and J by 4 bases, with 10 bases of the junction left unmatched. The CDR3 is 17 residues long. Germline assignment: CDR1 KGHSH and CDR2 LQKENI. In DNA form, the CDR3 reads TGTGCCAGCTCACCGTTACCTCCGGGACAGGTTAATGAAAAACTGTTTTTT. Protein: CASSPLPPGQVNEKLFF. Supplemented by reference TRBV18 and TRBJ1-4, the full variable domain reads NAGVMQNPRHLVRRRGQEARLRCSPMKGHSHVYWYRQLPEEGLKFMVYLQKENIIDESGMPKERFSAEFPKEGPSILRIQQVVRGDSAAYFCASSPLPPGQVNEKLFFGSGTQLSVL.

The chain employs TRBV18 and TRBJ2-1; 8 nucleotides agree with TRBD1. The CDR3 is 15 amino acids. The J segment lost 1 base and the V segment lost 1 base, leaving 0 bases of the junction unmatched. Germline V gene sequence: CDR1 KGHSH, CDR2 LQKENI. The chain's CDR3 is CASSPRDRSYNEQFF. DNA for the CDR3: TGTGCCAGCTCACCACGGGACAGGTCCTACAATGAGCAGTTCTTC.

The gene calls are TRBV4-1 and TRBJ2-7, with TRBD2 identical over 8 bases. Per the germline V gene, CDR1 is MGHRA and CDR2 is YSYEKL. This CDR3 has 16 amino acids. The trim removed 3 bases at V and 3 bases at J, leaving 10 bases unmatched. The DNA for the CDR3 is TGCGCCAGCAGCCAGGAACCCCAGGGGACTAGCTACGAGCAGTACTTC. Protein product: CASSQEPQGTSYEQYF.

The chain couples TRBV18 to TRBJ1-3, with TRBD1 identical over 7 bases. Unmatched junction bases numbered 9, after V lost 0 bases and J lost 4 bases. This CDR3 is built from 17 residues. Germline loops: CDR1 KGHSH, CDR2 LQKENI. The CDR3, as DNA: TGTGCCAGCTCACCACCGATGAGGGGGCAAGCGGGAAACACCATATATTTT. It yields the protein CASSPPMRGQAGNTIYF. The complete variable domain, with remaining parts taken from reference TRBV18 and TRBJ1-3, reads NAGVMQNPRHLVRRRGQEARLRCSPMKGHSHVYWYRQLPEEGLKFMVYLQKENIIDESGMPKERFSAEFPKEGPSILRIQQVVRGDSAAYFCASSPPMRGQAGNTIYFGEGSWLTVV.

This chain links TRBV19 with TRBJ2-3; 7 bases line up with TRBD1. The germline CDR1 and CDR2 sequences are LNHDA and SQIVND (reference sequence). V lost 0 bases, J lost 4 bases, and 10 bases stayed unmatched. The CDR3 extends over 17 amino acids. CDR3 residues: CASSIEKTHRGPDTQYF. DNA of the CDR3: TGTGCCAGTAGTATAGAAAAAACCCACAGGGGTCCAGATACGCAGTATTTT.

The CDR3 bases are TGCGCCAGCAGTCAATCCTCCCACACTGAAGCTTTCTTT. This gives the protein CASSQSSHTEAFF. The J gene is TRBJ1-1, the V gene TRBV23-1; no reliable D call. TRBV23-1 is flagged as an ORF with uncertain function. V gave up 0 bases and J gave up 3 bases, with 5 bases separating them. The CDR3 extends over 13 amino acids.

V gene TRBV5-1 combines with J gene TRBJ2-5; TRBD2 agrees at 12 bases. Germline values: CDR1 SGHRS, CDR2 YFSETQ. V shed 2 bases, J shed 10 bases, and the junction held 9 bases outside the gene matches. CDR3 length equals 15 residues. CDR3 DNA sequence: TGCGCCAGCAGCTTTCGACTAGCGGGGGAGGGTGGCCAGTACTTC. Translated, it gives CASSFRLAGEGGQYF. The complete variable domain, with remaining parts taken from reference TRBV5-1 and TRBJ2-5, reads KAGVTQTPRYLIKTRGQQVTLSCSPISGHRSVSWYQQTPGQGLQFLFEYFSETQRNKGNFPGRFSGRQFSNSRSEMNVSTLELGDSALYLCASSFRLAGEGGQYFGPGTRLLVL.

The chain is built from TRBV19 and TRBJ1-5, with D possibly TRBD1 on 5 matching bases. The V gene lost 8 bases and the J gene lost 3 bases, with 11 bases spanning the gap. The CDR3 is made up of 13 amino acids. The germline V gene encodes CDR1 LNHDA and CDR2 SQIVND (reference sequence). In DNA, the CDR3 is TGTGCCAGTTCCGACAGAATCAATCAGCCCCAGCATTTT. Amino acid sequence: CASSDRINQPQHF.

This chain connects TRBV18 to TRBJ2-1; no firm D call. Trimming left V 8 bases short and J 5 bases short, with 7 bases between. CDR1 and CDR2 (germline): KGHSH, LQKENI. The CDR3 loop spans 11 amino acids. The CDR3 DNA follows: TGTGCCAGCACCCCGGACAATGAGCAGTTCTTC. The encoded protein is CASTPDNEQFF.

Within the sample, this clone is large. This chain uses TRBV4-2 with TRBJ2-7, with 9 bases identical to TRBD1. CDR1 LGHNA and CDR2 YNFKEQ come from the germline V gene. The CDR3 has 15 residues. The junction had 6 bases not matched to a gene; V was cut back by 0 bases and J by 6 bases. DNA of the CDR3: TGTGCCAGCAGCCAAGAGGGGACAGGGTGGTTCGAGCAGTACTTC. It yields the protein CASSQEGTGWFEQYF.

CDR3 residues: CASRHMNTEAFF. CDR3 DNA sequence: TGTGCCAGCAGACATATGAACACTGAAGCTTTCTTT. J is TRBJ1-1 and V is TRBV25-1; D gene unclear. Trimming removed 6 bases at V and 0 bases at J, with 5 bases between. The CDR3 length is 12 residues. Germline V CDR1 and CDR2: MGHDK, SYGVNS.

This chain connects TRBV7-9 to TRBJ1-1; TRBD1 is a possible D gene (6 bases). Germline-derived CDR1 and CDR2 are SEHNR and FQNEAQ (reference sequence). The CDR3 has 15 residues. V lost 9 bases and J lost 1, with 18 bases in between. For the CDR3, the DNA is TGTGCCAGTACCACAATCAGGGGTGGGAACACTGAAGCTTTCTTT. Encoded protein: CASTTIRGGNTEAFF.

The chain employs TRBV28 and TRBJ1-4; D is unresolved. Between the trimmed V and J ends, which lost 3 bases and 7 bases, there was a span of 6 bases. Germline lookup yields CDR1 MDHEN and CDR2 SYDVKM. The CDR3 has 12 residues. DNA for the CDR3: TGTGCCAGCAGTTTGTTGCGTGAAAAACTGTTTTTT. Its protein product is CASSLLREKLFF.

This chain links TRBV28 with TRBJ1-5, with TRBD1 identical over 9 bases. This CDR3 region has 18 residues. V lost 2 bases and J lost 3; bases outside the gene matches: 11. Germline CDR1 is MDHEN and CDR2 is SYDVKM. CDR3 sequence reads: CASSLGGTGTGYNQPQHF. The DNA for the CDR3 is TGTGCCAGCAGTTTAGGAGGGACCGGGACAGGGTACAATCAGCCCCAGCATTTT. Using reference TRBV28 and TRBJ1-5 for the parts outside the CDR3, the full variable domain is DVKVTQSSRYLVKRTGEKVFLECVQDMDHENMFWYRQDPGLGLRLIYFSYDVKMKEKGDIPEGYSVSREKKERFSLILESASTNQTSMYLCASSLGGTGTGYNQPQHFGDGTRLSIL.

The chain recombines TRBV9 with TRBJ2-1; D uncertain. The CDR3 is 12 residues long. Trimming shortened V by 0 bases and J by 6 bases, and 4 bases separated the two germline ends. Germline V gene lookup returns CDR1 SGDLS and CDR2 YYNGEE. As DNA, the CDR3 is TGTGCCAGCAGCGTAGAGCCCAATGAGCAGTTCTTC. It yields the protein CASSVEPNEQFF.

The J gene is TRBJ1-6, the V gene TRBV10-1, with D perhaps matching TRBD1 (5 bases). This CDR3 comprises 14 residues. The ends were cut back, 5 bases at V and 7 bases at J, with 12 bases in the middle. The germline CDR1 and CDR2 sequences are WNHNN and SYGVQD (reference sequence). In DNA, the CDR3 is TGCGCCAGCAGTTCGATGGGGCCCAATTCACCCCTCCACTTT. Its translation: CASSSMGPNSPLHF.

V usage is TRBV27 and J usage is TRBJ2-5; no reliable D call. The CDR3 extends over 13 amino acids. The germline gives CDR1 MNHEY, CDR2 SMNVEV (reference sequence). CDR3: CATQVEGSETQYF. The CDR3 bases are TGTGCTACGCAGGTGGAAGGATCGGAGACCCAGTACTTC.

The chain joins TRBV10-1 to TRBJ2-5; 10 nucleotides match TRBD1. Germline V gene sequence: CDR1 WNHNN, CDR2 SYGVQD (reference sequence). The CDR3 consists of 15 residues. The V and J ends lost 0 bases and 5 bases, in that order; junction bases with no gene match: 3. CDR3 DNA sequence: TGCGCCAGCAGTGAGTCGTTGGGACAGGGGGAGACCCAGTACTTC. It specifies CASSESLGQGETQYF.

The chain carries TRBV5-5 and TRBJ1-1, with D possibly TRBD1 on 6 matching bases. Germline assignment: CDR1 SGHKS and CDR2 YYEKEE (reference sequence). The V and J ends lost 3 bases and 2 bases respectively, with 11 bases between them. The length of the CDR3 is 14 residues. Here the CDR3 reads CASSSPTGNTEAFF. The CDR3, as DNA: TGTGCCAGCAGCTCACCGACAGGTAACACTGAAGCTTTCTTT.

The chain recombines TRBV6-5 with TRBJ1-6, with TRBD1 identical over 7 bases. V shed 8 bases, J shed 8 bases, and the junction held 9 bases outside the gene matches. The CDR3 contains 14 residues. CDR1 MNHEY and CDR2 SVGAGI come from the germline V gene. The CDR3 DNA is TGTGCCAGCGGACAGGTCTCCGTCGATTCACCCCTCCACTTT. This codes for CASGQVSVDSPLHF.

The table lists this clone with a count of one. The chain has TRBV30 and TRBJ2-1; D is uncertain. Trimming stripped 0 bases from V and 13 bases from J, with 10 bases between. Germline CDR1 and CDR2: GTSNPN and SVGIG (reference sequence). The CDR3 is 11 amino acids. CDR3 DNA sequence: TGTGCCTGGAGTGTTATGTCAGTTCAGTTCTTC. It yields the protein CAWSVMSVQFF.

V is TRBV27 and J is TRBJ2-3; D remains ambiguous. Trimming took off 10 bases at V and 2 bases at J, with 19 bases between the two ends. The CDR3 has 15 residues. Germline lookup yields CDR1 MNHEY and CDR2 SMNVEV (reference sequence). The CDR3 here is CATSRFSSATDTQYF. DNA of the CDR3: TGTGCCACTTCTCGTTTTAGCAGCGCCACAGATACGCAGTATTTT.

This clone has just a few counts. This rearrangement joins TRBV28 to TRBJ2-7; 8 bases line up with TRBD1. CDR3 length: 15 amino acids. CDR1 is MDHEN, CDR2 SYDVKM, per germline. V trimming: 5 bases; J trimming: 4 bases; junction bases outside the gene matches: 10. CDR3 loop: CASSVHRGVFYEQYF. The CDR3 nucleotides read TGTGCCAGCAGTGTCCACAGGGGGGTCTTTTACGAGCAGTACTTC.

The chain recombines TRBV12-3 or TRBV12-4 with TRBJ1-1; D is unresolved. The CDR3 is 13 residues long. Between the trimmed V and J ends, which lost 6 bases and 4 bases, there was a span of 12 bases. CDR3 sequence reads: CASSRGFSTEAFF. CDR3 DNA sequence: TGTGCCAGCAGCCGGGGTTTTAGCACTGAAGCTTTCTTT.

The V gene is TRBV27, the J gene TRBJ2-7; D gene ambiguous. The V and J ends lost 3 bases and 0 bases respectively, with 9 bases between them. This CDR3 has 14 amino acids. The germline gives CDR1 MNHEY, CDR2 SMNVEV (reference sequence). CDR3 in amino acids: CASSFGLHSYEQYF. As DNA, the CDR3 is TGTGCCAGCAGTTTCGGGTTACACTCCTACGAGCAGTACTTC.

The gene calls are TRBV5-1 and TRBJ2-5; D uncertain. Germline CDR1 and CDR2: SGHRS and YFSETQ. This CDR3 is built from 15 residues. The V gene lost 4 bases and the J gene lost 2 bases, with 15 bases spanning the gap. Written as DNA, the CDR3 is TGCGCCAGCAGCCCGGGTTACCGAAAACAAGAGACCCAGTACTTC. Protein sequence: CASSPGYRKQETQYF.

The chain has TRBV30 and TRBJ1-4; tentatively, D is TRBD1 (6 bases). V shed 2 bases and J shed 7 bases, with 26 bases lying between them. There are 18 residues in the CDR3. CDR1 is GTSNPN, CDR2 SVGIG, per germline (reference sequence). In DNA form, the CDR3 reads TGTGCCTGGAGTTGGACAGTTGTCCAGGGTTCAGTGATTGAAAAACTGTTTTTT. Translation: CAWSWTVVQGSVIEKLFF.

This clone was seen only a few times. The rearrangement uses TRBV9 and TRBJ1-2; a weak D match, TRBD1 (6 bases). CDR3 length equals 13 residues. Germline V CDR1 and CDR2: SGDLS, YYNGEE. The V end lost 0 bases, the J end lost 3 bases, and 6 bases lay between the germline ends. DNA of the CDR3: TGTGCCAGCAGCGTAGGACAGGACTATGGCTACACCTTC. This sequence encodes CASSVGQDYGYTF. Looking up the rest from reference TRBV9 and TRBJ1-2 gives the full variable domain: DSGVTQTPKHLITATGQRVTLRCSPRSGDLSVYWYQQSLDQGLQFLIQYYNGEERAKGNILERFSAQQFPDLHSELNLSSLELGDSALYFCASSVGQDYGYTFGSGTRLTVV.

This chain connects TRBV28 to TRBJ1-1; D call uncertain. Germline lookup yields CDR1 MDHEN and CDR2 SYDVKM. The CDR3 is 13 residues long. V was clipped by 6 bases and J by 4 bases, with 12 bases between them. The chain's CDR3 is CASSTGLVTEAFF. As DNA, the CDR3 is TGTGCCAGCAGCACCGGGTTGGTCACTGAAGCTTTCTTT. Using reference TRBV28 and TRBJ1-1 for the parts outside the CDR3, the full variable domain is DVKVTQSSRYLVKRTGEKVFLECVQDMDHENMFWYRQDPGLGLRLIYFSYDVKMKEKGDIPEGYSVSREKKERFSLILESASTNQTSMYLCASSTGLVTEAFFGQGTRLTVV.